One and the same sample provided the 18 T cell receptor delta chains below, sequenced in a study of gammadelta T cells in human blood. TCRdb repeated clone calling on the RT-PCR reads with CATT. The sample has about 1,800 delta-chain clones, around 7% seen once; the top ten hold about 8%. Specimen: non-Vgamma9Vdelta2 gamma-delta T cells from fetal blood. The receptors were gathered from a human fetus.

By proportion, this clone is large (0.1 to 1%). The chain joins TRAV29/DV5 to TRDJ2; 10 bases align to TRDD3. This CDR3 region has 14 residues. Germline V gene lookup returns CDR1 NSMFDY and CDR2 ISSIKDK. V trimming: 4 bases; J trimming: 0 bases; junction bases outside the gene matches: 0. Here the CDR3 DNA reads TGTGCAGCACTGGGGGATACTTTGACAGCACAACTCTTCTTT. This codes for CAALGDTLTAQLFF.

This clone is labeled large. The sample carries other DNA sequences with the same CDR3. The chain recombines TRDV1 with TRDJ2, with 11 bases fitting TRDD3. This CDR3 contains 20 residues. V was pared by 6 bases and J by 5 bases, with 20 bases of the junction left unmatched. The germline gives CDR1 TSWWSYY, CDR2 QGS. CDR3 in DNA: TGTGCTCTTGGCCCTTCCTCCTATACTGGGGGATATTCGTATACAGCACAACTCTTCTTT. It encodes CALGPSSYTGGYSYTAQLFF.

As for this clone: It may be a read error: a sequence one base away is much more abundant. The sample contains more than one DNA sequence encoding this CDR3. V gene TRDV1 combines with J gene TRDJ1; TRDD3 matches at 13 bases. The length of the CDR3 is 19 residues. The germline V gene encodes CDR1 TSWWSYY and CDR2 QGS. The chain's CDR3 is CALGELISYWGIRGDKLIF. As DNA, the CDR3 is TGTGCTCTTGGGGAACTAATCTCCTACTGGGGGATACGGGGCGATAAACTCATTTTT.

In its sample, this clone is medium-sized. The chain combines TRDV3 with TRDJ2; perhaps TRDD3 as D (6 bases). The CDR3 is 13 amino acids. Germline V gene sequence: CDR1 TVYSNPD, CDR2 GDNSRS (reference sequence). V dropped 3 bases and J dropped 1 base, with 9 bases sitting between them. The CDR3 sequence: CAFQLGLTAQLFF. CDR3 in DNA: TGTGCCTTCCAACTGGGTTTGACAGCACAACTCTTCTTT.

In its sample, this clone was seen a few times. A far larger clone is one nucleotide away, so this likely arose from a read error. The chain uses TRDV1 and TRDJ2, with a weak D call TRDD2 (6 bases). CDR3 length: 18 residues. Looked up from germline, CDR1 is TSWWSYY and CDR2 is QGS. CDR3 nucleotide sequence: TGTGCTCGTGGGGAAAATCCTTCCCCGTACTGGCTGACAGCACAACTCTTCTTT. Encoded protein: CARGENPSPYWLTAQLFF.

By sample fraction, this clone is large. The V and J genes are TRDV1 and TRDJ2; 13 nucleotides agree with TRDD3. Germline V gene sequence: CDR1 TSWWSYY, CDR2 QGS. Unmatched junction bases numbered 17, after V lost 0 bases and J lost 1 base. The CDR3 length is 23 residues. CDR3 in amino acids: CALGELGASPNWGIRHLTAQLFF. The CDR3 nucleotides read TGTGCTCTTGGGGAACTAGGGGCCTCCCCTAACTGGGGGATACGCCATTTGACAGCACAACTCTTCTTT.

This clone is large within its sample. The rearrangement links TRDV1 to TRDJ2; 8 bases align to TRDD2. V dropped 2 bases and J dropped 4; count of bases not matched to a gene: 15. This CDR3 comprises 19 residues. In germline, CDR1 is TSWWSYY, CDR2 QGS. CDR3 sequence: CALGEGRGFLLGATAQLFF. CDR3 DNA: TGTGCTCTTGGGGAAGGTCGGGGCTTCCTACTGGGAGCGACAGCACAACTCTTCTTT.

By sample fraction, this clone is large (0.1 to 1%). The genes are TRDV1 and TRDJ1, with TRDD3 matching 8 bases. The germline CDR1 and CDR2 sequences are TSWWSYY and QGS. The CDR3 contains 18 residues. J was trimmed by 0 bases and V by 0 bases; bases with no gene match: 9. CDR3 bases: TGTGCTCTTGGGGAACTTCCTGTACTGGGGGTTTACACCGATAAACTCATCTTT. This codes for CALGELPVLGVYTDKLIF.

The chain combines TRAV14/DV4 with TRDJ2; D is unresolved. The CDR3 runs 16 residues. Per germline, CDR1 TSDPSYG and CDR2 QGSYDQQN (reference sequence). Trimming stripped 4 bases from V and 1 base from J, with 13 bases between. The CDR3 DNA is TGTGCAATGAGAGGAGCGACTCCCCTTTTGACAGCACAACTCTTCTTT. It codes for CAMRGATPLLTAQLFF.

This clone is medium-sized (0.01 to 0.1%). The chain couples TRDV2 to TRDJ2; 11 bases are shared with TRDD3. Germline loops: CDR1 GEAIGNYY, CDR2 EKD. V shed 0 bases, J shed 2 bases, and the junction held 7 bases outside the gene matches. This CDR3 contains 18 residues. The CDR3 bases are TGTGCCTGTGACACCTGTACTGGGGGATATTCCTTGACAGCACAACTCTTCTTT. Its translation is CACDTCTGGYSLTAQLFF.

By sample fraction, this clone is large. The rearrangement uses TRAV38-2/DV8 and TRDJ1; 9 bases line up with TRDD3. V shed 1 base and J 0 bases; nucleotides not matched to a gene: 16. CDR1 TSESDYY and CDR2 QEAYKQQN come from the germline V gene. The CDR3 contains 20 residues. The DNA of the CDR3 is TGTGCTTATAGGAGCTTCCTACCACGTACTGGGGGAGAGTACACCGATAAACTCATCTTT. Translated, it gives CAYRSFLPRTGGEYTDKLIF.

No V gene was called here, but the J gene is TRDJ3; the table gives TRDD3 as D, unverified against the DNA. CDR3 size: 14 residues. The CDR3: CATGSSWDTRQMFF. CDR3 in DNA: TGTGCTACTGGGAGCTCCTGGGACACCCGACAGATGTTTTTC.

This clone is large within its sample. The same CDR3 can be traced to other DNA sequences in this sample. The chain has TRDV2 and TRDJ3; a possible D gene is TRDD3 (6 bases). The germline gives CDR1 GEAIGNYY, CDR2 EKD. The CDR3 is 16 amino acids. Trimming removed 0 bases from V and 1 base from J, with 6 bases in between. CDR3 sequence (DNA): TGTGCCTGTGACACCGGGGGATCCTGGGACACCCGACAGATGTTTTTC. The encoded protein is CACDTGGSWDTRQMFF.

This clone is categorized as medium-sized (0.01 to 0.1%). The chain has TRDV2 and TRDJ3, with 9 bases matching TRDD3. The CDR3 is made up of 17 amino acids. Germline lookup yields CDR1 GEAIGNYY and CDR2 EKD. The J segment lost 4 bases and the V segment lost 0 bases, leaving 3 bases of the junction unmatched. The CDR3 sequence is CACDTAGGFWDTRQMFF. The CDR3 nucleotides are TGTGCCTGTGACACCGCTGGGGGATTTTGGGACACCCGACAGATGTTTTTC.

With regard to this clone: Only one base separates this from a far larger clonotype, so it likely reflects a read error. Other DNA sequences from this sample encode an identical CDR3 as well. The V gene is TRDV2, the J gene TRDJ1; 10 nucleotides agree with TRDD3. There are 14 residues in the CDR3. Germline CDR1 and CDR2: GEAIGNYY and EKD. CDR3 sequence (DNA): TGTGCCTGTGACACTGGGGGATACACAGATAAACTCATCTTT. Translating gives CACDTGGYTDKLIF.

This clone came up a few times. It differs at one base from a far larger clone, so likely a read error. This rearrangement joins TRDV2 to TRDJ3; TRDD3 agrees at 7 bases. The CDR3 extends over 16 amino acids. The germline V gene has CDR1 GEAIGNYY and CDR2 EKD. The DNA of the CDR3 is TGTGCCTGTGACTGGGGGAGCTCCTGGGACACCCAACAGATGTTTTTC. This sequence encodes CACDWGSSWDTQQMFF.

This clone counts as medium-sized. The genes are TRDV1 and TRDJ2, with unresolved D. With 4 bases removed from V and 1 base from J, the gap between germline ends came to 4 bases. The germline CDR1 and CDR2 sequences are TSWWSYY and QGS. The CDR3 covers 13 residues. CDR3 in DNA: TGTGCTCTTGGGGGATATTTGACAGCACAACTCTTCTTT. It specifies CALGGYLTAQLFF.

This clone ranks as large. The V call is TRAV36/DV7, the J call TRDJ1, with 8 positions matching TRDD3. V trimming: 4 bases; J trimming: 2 bases; junction bases outside the gene matches: 7. This CDR3 region has 14 residues. Per germline, CDR1 VTNFRS and CDR2 LTSSGIE (reference sequence). CDR3 loop: CAVRGDKKTDKLIF. In DNA form, the CDR3 reads TGTGCTGTGAGGGGGGATAAAAAAACCGATAAACTCATCTTT.